One sample yielded the 24 T cell receptor beta chains listed below, sequenced in a study of control samples from healthy donors and cancer patients. Profiled with immunoSEQ multiplex PCR; TCRdb holds only in-frame clones, not every one. Found here are approximately 150,000 clones, just over 95% of them singletons; the top ten hold about 0.94%. The specimen sequenced was blood. These receptor sequences come from a woman aged 25 to 39 in good health.

V and J are TRBV3-1 (or the pseudogene TRBV3-2) and TRBJ2-2, with 9 positions matching TRBD2. This CDR3 region has 16 residues. The germline V gene encodes CDR1 LGHDT and CDR2 YNNKEL (reference sequence). The J segment lost 4 bases and the V segment lost 4 bases, leaving 7 bases of the junction unmatched. The CDR3 protein is CASSRLMGLATGELFF. DNA for the CDR3: TGTGCCAGCAGCCGCCTGATGGGACTAGCCACCGGGGAGCTGTTTTTT.

The gene calls are TRBV2 and TRBJ1-6, with 9 bases that match TRBD1. Germline values: CDR1 SNHLY, CDR2 FYNNEI. Trimming took 7 bases from V and 7 from J; bases not matched to a gene: 5. The CDR3 has 14 amino acids. CDR3 coding DNA: TGTGCCAGCACCTTGGGACAGGGAAATTCACCCCTCCACTTT. Its translation is CASTLGQGNSPLHF.

The V gene is TRBV12-3 or TRBV12-4, the J gene TRBJ2-7, with a weak D call TRBD1 (5 bases). V was shortened by 6 bases and J by 5 bases, with 11 bases between the two germline ends. CDR3 length: 12 amino acids. The CDR3 nucleotides are TGTGCCAGCAGCCTAACAGGTAACGAGCAGTACTTC. This codes for CASSLTGNEQYF.

V and J are TRBV5-5 and TRBJ1-2; 9 bases match TRBD1. This CDR3 is built from 15 residues. Germline assignment: CDR1 SGHKS and CDR2 YYEKEE (reference sequence). The J segment lost 4 bases and the V segment lost 4 bases, leaving 8 bases of the junction unmatched. CDR3 sequence reads: CASSPTGGSGYGYTF. CDR3 DNA sequence: TGTGCCAGCAGCCCGACAGGGGGGTCAGGCTATGGCTACACCTTC.

This chain connects TRBV5-6 to TRBJ2-5; D is uncertain. CDR1 SGHDT and CDR2 YYEEEE come from the germline V gene. The CDR3 length is 15 residues. V shed 4 bases and J shed 2 bases, with 15 bases lying between them. The CDR3 is CASSNGVARQETQYF. As DNA, the CDR3 is TGTGCCAGCAGCAATGGTGTGGCTAGACAAGAGACCCAGTACTTC.

The genes are TRBV5-6 and TRBJ1-2; D is unresolved. This CDR3 is 15 amino acids long. Trimming cost V 4 bases and J 1 base, with 14 bases left between them. CDR1 is SGHDT, CDR2 YYEEEE, per germline. The CDR3 DNA reads TGTGCCAGCAGCCTACGTCCGACACTTAACTATGGCTACACCTTC. It encodes CASSLRPTLNYGYTF. The full variable domain, its missing parts supplied by reference TRBV5-6 and TRBJ1-2, is DAGVTQSPTHLIKTRGQQVTLRCSPKSGHDTVSWYQQALGQGPQFIFQYYEEEERQRGNFPDRFSGHQFPNYSSELNVNALLLGDSALYLCASSLRPTLNYGYTFGSGTRLTVV.

This chain links TRBV24-1 with TRBJ1-2, with D possibly being TRBD1 (6 bases). V shed 4 bases and J shed 3 bases, with 8 bases lying between them. The CDR3 spans 13 residues. Germline CDR1 is KGHDR and CDR2 is SFDVKD. Here the CDR3 DNA reads TGTGCCACCAGTGAGGACAGTTACTATGGCTACACCTTC. Its protein is CATSEDSYYGYTF.

The chain recombines TRBV2 with TRBJ2-2, with D possibly being TRBD1 (6 bases). This CDR3 is 15 amino acids long. V lost 6 bases and J lost 0, with 11 bases in between. The germline V gene has CDR1 SNHLY and CDR2 FYNNEI. The CDR3 coding sequence is TGTGCCAGCAGAGACAGGTTCCCGAACACCGGGGAGCTGTTTTTT. This gives the protein CASRDRFPNTGELFF. Full variable domain (rest looked up from reference TRBV2 and TRBJ2-2): EPEVTQTPSHQVTQMGQEVILRCVPISNHLYFYWYRQILGQKVEFLVSFYNNEISEKSEIFDDQFSVERPDGSNFTLKIRSTKLEDSAMYFCASRDRFPNTGELFFGEGSRLTVL.

The chain carries TRBV7-9 and TRBJ1-5; 9 bases map to TRBD1. The length of the CDR3 is 19 residues. Germline V CDR1 and CDR2: SEHNR, FQNEAQ (reference sequence). The V and J ends lost 4 bases and 5 bases, in that order; junction bases with no gene match: 18. CDR3 nucleotides: TGTGCCAGCAGCTCCCGGGGACAGGGAATATTGGGGGAAGATCAGCCCCAGCATTTT. Protein: CASSSRGQGILGEDQPQHF.

The genes are TRBV30 and TRBJ2-7; tentative D call: TRBD2 (5 bases). This CDR3 region has 17 residues. Germline V gene sequence: CDR1 GTSNPN, CDR2 SVGIG (reference sequence). Deletions cut 3 bases from V and 3 bases from J, with 24 bases between. DNA of the CDR3: TGTGCCTGGAGCGTGCCAAGTAGTCTCAGAGGGATCTACGAGCAGTACTTC. Its protein is CAWSVPSSLRGIYEQYF. Full variable domain (outside the CDR3, taken from reference TRBV30 and TRBJ2-7): SQTIHQWPATLVQPVGSPLSLECTVEGTSNPNLYWYRQAAGRGLQLLFYSVGIGQISSEVPQNLSASRPQDRQFILSSKKLLLSDSGFYLCAWSVPSSLRGIYEQYFGPGTRLTVT.

The gene calls are TRBV28 and TRBJ1-6, with D possibly TRBD1 on 5 matching bases. From germline, CDR1 is MDHEN and CDR2 SYDVKM. The V and J ends lost 3 bases and 0 bases respectively, with 15 bases between them. This CDR3 spans 18 amino acids. CDR3 residues: CASSFGAIGSSYNSPLHF. CDR3 nucleotide sequence: TGTGCCAGCAGTTTTGGGGCCATCGGTAGCTCCTATAATTCACCCCTCCACTTT.

The chain employs TRBV6-5 and TRBJ1-2; D gene unclear. Germline lookup yields CDR1 MNHEY and CDR2 SVGAGI. The V and J ends lost 4 bases and 6 bases respectively, with 9 bases between them. The CDR3 is 12 residues long. The CDR3 DNA reads TGTGCCAGCAGTTCCGCGGGAAATGGCTACACCTTC. Protein: CASSSAGNGYTF.

V is TRBV7-8 and J is TRBJ1-1; TRBD1 might be the D (5 bases). There are 13 residues in the CDR3. CDR1 SGHVS and CDR2 FQNEAQ come from the germline V gene. The V end lost 0 bases, the J end lost 3 bases, and 5 bases lay between the germline ends. The CDR3, as DNA: TGTGCCAGCAGCTTAGCGACAGACACTGAAGCTTTCTTT. It codes for CASSLATDTEAFF.

The chain couples TRBV5-1 to TRBJ2-5; D unclear. The CDR3 totals 13 residues. Germline loops: CDR1 SGHRS, CDR2 YFSETQ. V was pared by 0 bases and J by 4 bases, with 7 bases between. The CDR3 DNA is TGCGCCAGCAGCTTGGATTGGGGAGAGACCCAGTACTTC. Its translation: CASSLDWGETQYF.

The chain has TRBV5-1 and TRBJ2-1; 8 bases align to TRBD1. The CDR3 sequence is 15 residues long. Germline V lookup: CDR1 SGHRS, CDR2 YFSETQ. J was trimmed by 12 bases and V by 0 bases; bases with no gene match: 11. The CDR3 spells CASSLAQGAGLGQFF. The CDR3 DNA sequence: TGCGCCAGCAGCTTGGCCCAGGGGGCAGGGCTGGGGCAGTTCTTC.

The chain carries TRBV6-5 and TRBJ2-5; 7 nucleotides match TRBD1. The J segment lost 3 bases and the V segment lost 6 bases, leaving 7 bases of the junction unmatched. The CDR3 length is 14 residues. Germline V gives CDR1 MNHEY, CDR2 SVGAGI. The CDR3 here is CASSSGTAEETQYF. In nucleotides, the CDR3 is TGTGCCAGCAGCTCCGGGACAGCCGAAGAGACCCAGTACTTC.

The chain is built from TRBV14 and TRBJ2-4; 11 bases match TRBD2. The CDR3 runs 13 residues. V dropped 4 bases and J dropped 7; count of bases not matched to a gene: 0. Germline CDR1 SGHDN, CDR2 FVKESK. The CDR3 region is CASSLAGGNIQYF. CDR3 in DNA: TGTGCCAGCAGCCTAGCGGGGGGGAACATTCAGTACTTC. Full variable domain (missing parts from reference TRBV14 and TRBJ2-4): EAGVTQFPSHSVIEKGQTVTLRCDPISGHDNLYWYRRVMGKEIKFLLHFVKESKQDESGMPNNRFLAERTGGTYSTLKVQPAELEDSGVYFCASSLAGGNIQYFGAGTRLSVL.

This chain joins TRBV19 and TRBJ1-6; no definite D call. CDR1 is LNHDA, CDR2 SQIVND, per germline (reference sequence). The CDR3 is 14 amino acids. V shed 5 bases and J shed 0 bases, with 5 bases lying between them. CDR3 in DNA: TGTGCCAGTAGTTGGGGCTCCTATAATTCACCCCTCCACTTT. Translation gives CASSWGSYNSPLHF.

The genes are TRBV9 and TRBJ1-2; weak D call: TRBD1 (6 bases). Germline CDR1 reads SGDLS; CDR2 reads YYNGEE. Trimming stripped 2 bases from V and 7 bases from J, with 9 bases between. The CDR3 runs to 12 residues. The CDR3 is CASSVTGLGYTF. CDR3 DNA sequence: TGTGCCAGCAGCGTTACAGGGCTTGGCTACACCTTC.

The chain uses TRBV5-4 and TRBJ2-1; TRBD2 agrees at 8 bases. The germline CDR1 and CDR2 sequences are SGHNT and YYREEE (reference sequence). The CDR3 loop spans 15 amino acids. Losses at the gene ends were 3 bases for V and 6 bases for J; bases not matched to a gene: 8. The CDR3 here is CASSSQLAETNEQFF. The DNA for the CDR3 is TGTGCCAGCAGCTCACAACTAGCGGAGACCAATGAGCAGTTCTTC.

The V gene is TRBV7-2, the J gene TRBJ2-1; 10 nucleotides align to TRBD2. Germline CDR1 and CDR2: SGHTA and FQGNSA. Trimming cost V 4 bases and J 3 bases; bases outside gene matches: 6. The CDR3 totals 16 residues. Here the CDR3 reads CASSYRAGGFYNEQFF. CDR3 nucleotide sequence: TGTGCCAGCAGCTACCGAGCGGGAGGGTTCTACAATGAGCAGTTCTTC.

The rearrangement links TRBV30 to TRBJ1-4; no reliable D call. CDR3 length: 13 amino acids. Trimming took off 2 bases at V and 3 bases at J, with 7 bases between the two ends. Looked up from germline, CDR1 is GTSNPN and CDR2 is SVGIG (reference sequence). CDR3: CAWSITANEKLFF. The CDR3 DNA sequence: TGTGCCTGGAGTATTACTGCTAATGAAAAACTGTTTTTT.

The rearrangement links TRBV10-3 to TRBJ1-1; 9 positions match TRBD1. The junction had 4 bases not matched to a gene; V was cut back by 6 bases and J by 2 bases. The CDR3 loop spans 14 amino acids. Per germline, CDR1 ENHRY and CDR2 SYGVKD. CDR3 protein: CAIRLTGGNTEAFF. CDR3 in DNA: TGTGCCATCAGGTTGACAGGGGGAAACACTGAAGCTTTCTTT.

The chain combines TRBV6-5 with TRBJ1-2; 7 bases are shared with TRBD1. V gave up 3 bases and J gave up 4 bases; unmatched junction bases: 5. The CDR3 is 14 amino acids. Germline loops: CDR1 MNHEY, CDR2 SVGAGI. CDR3 protein: CASSYSGTVYGYTF. CDR3 bases: TGTGCCAGCAGTTATTCCGGGACAGTCTATGGCTACACCTTC.